The clone carrying this T cell receptor (beta chain) was counted between two and nine times. This CDR3 is built from 14 residues. Trimming took off 0 bases at V and 10 bases at J, with 11 bases between the two ends. Per the germline V gene, CDR1 is SGHKS and CDR2 is YYEKEE (reference sequence). The sample belongs to a study of T-cell reconstitution after alpha-beta-depleted transplantation in children. This sample's TCRbeta library carried unique molecular identifier barcodes. TCRdb independently ran MiXCR on the PCR reads; one entry per CDR3 protein. The sample yields about 500,000 distinct CDR3 sequences, about 30% seen once.

This specimen was PBMCs from the stem cell graft donor, taken from the stem cell graft. The chain carries TRBV5-5 and TRBJ1-6; D remains ambiguous. This clonotype was obtained from a human donor who donated a stem cell graft to a child with aplastic anemia. DNA of the CDR3: TGTGCCAGCAGCTTGGCAATTGGAGGCTCACCCCTCCACTTT. This encodes CASSLAIGGSPLHF.